The 32 T cell receptor beta chains in this list originate from one sample, sequenced in a study of early T cells in non-severe SARS-CoV-2 infection. TCRdb recomputed calls from the 5' RACE reads with MiXCR, one row per CDR3 protein. Of under 80,000 distinct CDR3 sequences in the sample, approximately 13% were seen once. Sequences were obtained from whole blood. The receptors here all came from an adult who was a healthcare worker with PCR-confirmed SARS-CoV-2 infection or an uninfected control (not recorded which).

The V and J genes are TRBV7-2 and TRBJ2-7; 7 nucleotides match TRBD2. Germline V gene data show CDR1 as SGHTA and CDR2 as FQGNSA. The CDR3 sequence is 16 residues long. V lost 1 base, J lost 4 bases, and 10 bases stayed unmatched. CDR3 in amino acids: CASSLGPSGAQYEQYF. CDR3 DNA: TGTGCCAGCAGCTTAGGGCCTAGCGGAGCGCAATACGAGCAGTACTTC.

This clonotype has ten or more counts. J is TRBJ2-7 and V is TRBV19, with 7 bases lining up with TRBD1. CDR3 length equals 14 residues. V dropped 6 bases and J dropped 5; count of bases not matched to a gene: 10. Germline CDR1 LNHDA, CDR2 SQIVND (reference sequence). The CDR3 reads CASSLRQGTDEQYF. DNA for the CDR3: TGTGCCAGTAGCCTCCGACAGGGTACCGACGAGCAGTACTTC.

The chain recombines TRBV3-1 with TRBJ2-7, with a possible D match to TRBD2 (5 bases). In germline, CDR1 is LGHDT, CDR2 YNNKEL (reference sequence). V was clipped by 0 bases and J by 2 bases, with 14 bases between them. This CDR3 comprises 16 residues. CDR3 DNA sequence: TGTGCCAGCAGCCAAGATACTTCGGGATCTGCCTACGAGCAGTACTTC. Translating it yields CASSQDTSGSAYEQYF.

In its sample, this clonotype was seen many times. This chain joins TRBV7-2 and TRBJ2-7, with D possibly being TRBD1 (5 bases). V was pared by 4 bases and J by 0 bases, with 7 bases between. This CDR3 is built from 13 residues. Germline V CDR1 and CDR2: SGHTA, FQGNSA. The CDR3 spells CASSSDNSYEQYF. In DNA, the CDR3 is TGTGCCAGCAGCTCGGACAACTCCTACGAGCAGTACTTC.

This clonotype came up a few times. The CDR3, as DNA: TGCAGTGCTAGTGGACGATCAGAAGGGGAGCTGTTTTTT. Protein sequence: CSASGRSEGELFF. The V call is TRBV20-1, the J call TRBJ2-2; unclear D gene. The germline CDR1 and CDR2 sequences are DFQATT and SNEGSKA (reference sequence). The ends were cut back, 3 bases at V and 8 bases at J, with 13 bases in the middle. CDR3 length equals 13 residues.

This clonotype occurred many times. The chain recombines TRBV5-4 with TRBJ2-1; TRBD1 might be the D (6 bases). The CDR3 is 17 residues long. Between the trimmed V and J ends, which lost 0 bases and 0 bases, there was a span of 13 bases. Germline CDR1 and CDR2: SGHNT and YYREEE (reference sequence). The CDR3 nucleotides read TGTGCCAGCAGCTTGGGTGGCCGAGGGGGCTCCTACAATGAGCAGTTCTTC. It is translated as CASSLGGRGGSYNEQFF.

This clonotype was seen repeatedly, ten times or more. The chain uses TRBV4-1 and TRBJ1-6; TRBD1 is a possible D gene (6 bases). This CDR3 spans 17 amino acids. CDR1 and CDR2 from the germline V gene are MGHRA and YSYEKL. V lost 0 bases and J lost 7, with 16 bases in between. The CDR3 is CASSQDRQGSKNSPLHF. CDR3 sequence (DNA): TGCGCCAGCAGCCAAGATCGGCAGGGGTCAAAAAATTCACCCCTCCACTTT.

This clonotype has at least ten counts. This chain uses TRBV19 with TRBJ2-3, with D perhaps assigned TRBD1 or TRBD2 (5 bases each). CDR1 is LNHDA, CDR2 SQIVND, per germline (reference sequence). The CDR3 spans 15 residues. V was trimmed by 3 bases and J by 4 bases, leaving 14 bases between them. Here the CDR3 reads CASSMVGETSDTQYF. The CDR3 DNA sequence: TGTGCCAGTAGTATGGTGGGGGAGACTTCAGATACGCAGTATTTT.

This rearrangement joins TRBV7-9 to TRBJ2-5; 8 positions agree with TRBD1. V lost 5 bases and J lost 4; bases outside the gene matches: 9. The V gene's germline CDR1 is SEHNR and CDR2 FQNEAQ (reference sequence). The length of the CDR3 is 15 residues. CDR3 protein: CASSAGTGPLETQYF. For the CDR3, the DNA is TGTGCCAGCAGCGCGGGGACAGGACCTTTAGAGACCCAGTACTTC.

This clonotype was observed at least ten times. The chain combines TRBV2 with TRBJ1-1; possibly TRBD1 for D (5 bases). The germline CDR1 and CDR2 sequences are SNHLY and FYNNEI. V lost 2 bases to trimming and J lost 5 bases, with 12 bases between them. This CDR3 is 14 amino acids long. The CDR3 sequence: CASSEIMGRTEAFF. In DNA form, the CDR3 reads TGTGCCAGCAGTGAAATTATGGGGCGAACTGAAGCTTTCTTT.

V gene TRBV5-1 combines with J gene TRBJ1-2, with TRBD1 as a possible D gene (6 bases). The CDR3 contains 13 residues. Germline V gene sequence: CDR1 SGHRS, CDR2 YFSETQ. V lost 4 bases and J lost 3, with 10 bases in between. CDR3 region: CASSGRQDYGYTF. The CDR3 nucleotides are TGCGCCAGCAGCGGACGACAGGACTATGGCTACACCTTC.

In regard to this clonotype: A much larger clone sits a single nucleotide away, making a read error possible. The V call is TRBV5-1, the J call TRBJ1-6; no clear D gene. The length of the CDR3 is 13 residues. CDR1 is SGHRS, CDR2 YFSETQ, per germline. CDR3 residues: CASRSSCNSPLHF. The DNA of the CDR3 is TGCGCCAGCAGAAGTTCCTGTAATTCACCCCTCCACTTT. The complete variable domain, with remaining parts taken from reference TRBV5-1 and TRBJ1-6, reads KAGVTQTPRYLIKTRGQQVTLSCSPISGHRSVSWYQQTPGQGLQFLFEYFSETQRNKGNFPGRFSGRQFSNSRSEMNVSTLELGDSALYLCASRSSCNSPLHFGNGTRLTVT.

This clonotype has ten or more counts. This rearrangement joins TRBV20-1 to TRBJ1-6, with D possibly TRBD1 on 5 matching bases. The CDR3 loop spans 16 amino acids. V was trimmed by 3 bases and J by 5 bases, leaving 17 bases between them. Germline V lookup: CDR1 DFQATT, CDR2 SNEGSKA (reference sequence). The CDR3 DNA is TGCAGTGCTAGTACTCCCCTCCCGGGACATAATTCACCCCTCCACTTT. Translated, it gives CSASTPLPGHNSPLHF.

This clonotype was detected only a few times. The chain joins TRBV6-2 or TRBV6-3 to TRBJ1-1; no clear D. Trimming removed 2 bases at V and 4 bases at J, with 11 bases between. Germline V CDR1 and CDR2: MNHEY, SVGEGT. This CDR3 contains 14 residues. CDR3 bases: TGTGCCAGCAGTTACAGGGTGGAGGGCACTGAAGCTTTCTTT. Residues: CASSYRVEGTEAFF.

As for this clonotype: This could be a read error, since a much larger clone is one nucleotide away. The chain carries TRBV5-1 and TRBJ2-7, with a weak D call TRBD1 (6 bases). Germline-derived CDR1 and CDR2 are SGHRS and YFSETQ. CDR3 size: 14 residues. The CDR3 loop reads CVSSLKGEFYEQYF. DNA for the CDR3: TGCGTCAGCAGCTTAAAGGGGGAGTTCTACGAGCAGTACTTC.

This clonotype was seen at least ten times. V is TRBV4-2 and J is TRBJ2-1; possibly TRBD2 for D (5 bases). The CDR3 runs to 13 residues. Germline V gene lookup returns CDR1 LGHNA and CDR2 YNFKEQ. The V gene lost 1 base and the J gene lost 7 bases, with 8 bases spanning the gap. Here the CDR3 DNA reads TGTGCCAGCAGCCAAGGGAGAGGGAATGAGCAGTTCTTC. Protein product: CASSQGRGNEQFF.

In its sample, this clonotype was seen a few times. The chain joins TRBV6-2 or TRBV6-3 to TRBJ2-4, with 8 bases lining up with TRBD2. There are 20 residues in the CDR3. The germline gives CDR1 MNHEY, CDR2 SVGEGT. Trimming at V came to 6 bases and at J to 0 bases, leaving 19 bases not matched to a gene. CDR3 coding DNA: TGTGCCAGCAGCCCGGATTGGGGTCAGAGCGGGGGCCTAGCCAAAAACATTCAGTACTTC. Its protein is CASSPDWGQSGGLAKNIQYF.

In its sample, this clonotype was seen a few times. The chain joins TRBV7-9 to TRBJ2-7, with D perhaps matching TRBD1 (5 bases). Trimming stripped 5 bases from V and 4 bases from J, with 12 bases between. Germline V lookup: CDR1 SEHNR, CDR2 FQNEAQ (reference sequence). The CDR3 is made up of 13 amino acids. CDR3 DNA sequence: TGTGCCAGCAGCCCACCGACAGATTACGAGCAGTACTTC. It codes for CASSPPTDYEQYF.

The rearrangement joins TRBV29-1 to TRBJ2-3; perhaps TRBD1 as D (5 bases). Germline loops: CDR1 SQVTM, CDR2 ANQGSEA. This CDR3 has 12 amino acids. Between the trimmed V and J ends, which lost 5 bases and 4 bases, there was a span of 10 bases. CDR3 coding DNA: TGCAGCGTTTCGCCAGGGCCAGATACGCAGTATTTT. It specifies CSVSPGPDTQYF.

V and J are TRBV29-1 and TRBJ2-7, with D perhaps being TRBD1 or TRBD2 (5 bases each). In germline, CDR1 is SQVTM, CDR2 ANQGSEA. V was shortened by 3 bases and J by 4 bases, with 7 bases between the two germline ends. CDR3 length: 11 residues. The CDR3 here is CSVEGTYEQYF. The CDR3 bases are TGCAGCGTTGAGGGGACGTACGAGCAGTACTTC.

This clonotype was counted ten times or more. The V gene is TRBV18, the J gene TRBJ2-7; D is unclear. V gave up 4 bases and J gave up 9 bases, with 16 bases separating them. The CDR3 has 13 residues. Germline V gene sequence: CDR1 KGHSH, CDR2 LQKENI. As DNA, the CDR3 is TGTGCCAGCTCACGGACGGAAAATACGGCGCAGTACTTC. It translates to CASSRTENTAQYF.

This clonotype was seen at least ten times. V usage is TRBV4-3 and J usage is TRBJ2-1; 9 bases fit TRBD1. In germline, CDR1 is LGHNA, CDR2 YSLEER. V was pared by 0 bases and J by 5 bases, with 5 bases of the junction left unmatched. The CDR3 loop spans 16 amino acids. The CDR3 reads CASSQDRQGVNNEQFF. For the CDR3, the DNA is TGCGCCAGCAGCCAAGATCGACAGGGGGTGAACAATGAGCAGTTCTTC.

The chain couples TRBV7-3 to TRBJ1-1, with D maybe TRBD1 (6 bases). Trimming pared 2 bases from V and 0 bases from J, leaving 10 bases between. The germline gives CDR1 SGHTA, CDR2 FQGTGA. The CDR3 covers 15 residues. The CDR3 loop reads CASSLAGTLNTEAFF. The DNA for the CDR3 is TGTGCCAGCAGCTTAGCGGGGACATTGAACACTGAAGCTTTCTTT.

The rearrangement uses TRBV10-2 and TRBJ2-4, with 8 bases aligning to TRBD1. Unmatched junction bases numbered 4, after V lost 5 bases and J lost 7 bases. The germline CDR1 and CDR2 sequences are WSHSY and SAAADI. CDR3 size: 13 residues. This CDR3 is CASSQGADNIQYF. The DNA of the CDR3 is TGCGCCAGCAGTCAGGGGGCTGATAACATTCAGTACTTC.

This clonotype was detected many times. The rearrangement joins TRBV19 to TRBJ1-2; perhaps TRBD1 as D (6 bases). Germline values: CDR1 LNHDA, CDR2 SQIVND (reference sequence). V was shortened by 2 bases and J by 8 bases, with 9 bases between the two germline ends. The CDR3 is 12 residues long. CDR3 sequence (DNA): TGTGCCAGTAGTATACAGGGGCGAGGCTACACCTTC. It translates to CASSIQGRGYTF.

The rearrangement joins TRBV10-3 to TRBJ2-7; D possibly matches TRBD1 or TRBD2 (6 bases each). Trimming took off 10 bases at V and 3 bases at J, with 13 bases between the two ends. The CDR3 contains 12 residues. Germline values: CDR1 ENHRY, CDR2 SYGVKD. CDR3 sequence: CASGGLNYEQYF. Here the CDR3 DNA reads TGTGCCAGTGGGGGGCTTAACTACGAGCAGTACTTC.

This clonotype showed up many times. This chain links TRBV3-1 with TRBJ2-2; D is tentatively TRBD1 or TRBD2 (5 bases each). Between the trimmed V and J ends, which lost 1 base and 7 bases, there was a span of 10 bases. The V gene's germline CDR1 is LGHDT and CDR2 YNNKEL (reference sequence). The CDR3 contains 14 residues. The CDR3 spells CASSQGGEIGELFF. In DNA, the CDR3 is TGTGCCAGCAGCCAAGGAGGGGAAATCGGGGAGCTGTTTTTT.

This clonotype turned up a few times. The V and J genes are TRBV23-1 and TRBJ2-1; D possibly uses TRBD1 or TRBD2 (5 bases each). TRBV23-1 is assigned to the ORF class and has an uncertain function. The CDR3 consists of 13 residues. With 8 bases removed from V and 6 bases from J, the gap between germline ends came to 14 bases. The CDR3 region is CASPGDAANEQFF. CDR3 DNA: TGCGCCAGCCCCGGGGACGCGGCCAATGAGCAGTTCTTC.

As for this clonotype: A clone one base away is much larger, so this may be a read error. The chain combines TRBV12-3 or TRBV12-4 with TRBJ2-5, with a weak D call TRBD1 (7 bases). The CDR3 length is 14 residues. The CDR3 DNA is TGTGCCAGCAGACGCCAGGGGGAGGTAGAGTCCCAGTACTTC. Translating it yields CASRRQGEVESQYF.

This clonotype was detected only a few times. The CDR3, as DNA: TGCAGCGGAGTGGACGGACAGAACTACGAGCAGTACTTC. It specifies CSGVDGQNYEQYF. The chain employs TRBV29-1 and TRBJ2-7; D might be TRBD1 (6 bases). From germline, CDR1 is SQVTM and CDR2 ANQGSEA. This CDR3 is 13 amino acids long. Trimming cost V 7 bases and J 3 bases, with 16 bases left between them.

This clonotype appeared a few times. The chain uses TRBV9 and TRBJ2-3, with TRBD2 identical over 7 bases. The CDR3 runs 15 residues. Trimming at V came to 0 bases and at J to 1 base, leaving 2 bases not matched to a gene. Germline loops: CDR1 SGDLS, CDR2 YYNGEE. CDR3 protein: CASSVDLAGTDTQYF. The CDR3 DNA follows: TGTGCCAGCAGCGTAGATCTAGCGGGCACAGATACGCAGTATTTT.

This chain uses TRBV29-1 with TRBJ1-5; 9 bases agree with TRBD1. V trimming: 6 bases; J trimming: 6 bases; junction bases outside the gene matches: 9. CDR3 length: 14 residues. Germline V gene sequence: CDR1 SQVTM, CDR2 ANQGSEA. The DNA for the CDR3 is TGCAGCGTGGCAACCGGGACAGGGTTTCAGCCCCAGCATTTT. Translated: CSVATGTGFQPQHF.